This T cell receptor beta chain derives from a study of cytomegalovirus exposure and HLA in healthy donors. The study's findings and limits: Per published reports, the classifier diagnosed cytomegalovirus status with high specificity and sensitivity. The study listed 150 to 200 cytomegalovirus-associated TCR beta chains.

This clone occurred once. Its antigen is as yet unknown. Germline CDR1 reads SQVTM; CDR2 reads ANQGSEA. V lost 3 bases to trimming and J lost 5 bases, with 10 bases between them. CDR3 length equals 12 residues. Some clones are missing from TCRdb's copy, which holds only in-frame ones; the method was immunoSEQ multiplex PCR. The table records roughly 130,000 clones, 85% to 90% of them present only once. The donors formed part of the approximately 130-subject validation cohort, distinct from the 666-subject first cohort. The source is a woman in her 30s in good health and CMV-seropositive. Sequencing was done on a sample of PBMCs. J is TRBJ2-5 and V is TRBV29-1; weak D call: TRBD2 (6 bases). The CDR3 DNA is TGCAGCGTTGATGGAGGGACGGAGACCCAGTACTTC. Protein: CSVDGGTETQYF.